The present entry profiles one T cell receptor (beta chain) with its context. What it binds is not known. This sample was taken from a study of human T cells and chemical hapten exposure. Study overall: Reading of the patch tests, which applied 0.01% DPC to the upper back, occurred at 6 days. General study points: Controls formed significantly fewer large CDR3 similarity clusters than expanded TCRs did.

Each cDNA molecule in the library carried unique molecular identifiers. TCRdb processed the RACE reads anew with MiXCR; each CDR3 protein has one entry. The sample shows just over 350,000 distinct CDR3 sequences, about 6% of them seen only once. The CDR3 has 11 amino acids. Germline V gene data show CDR1 as MNHEY and CDR2 as SMNVEV (reference sequence). The V end was cut by 6 bases, the J end by 2 bases, with 4 bases between. The time point here: patch test 2, 6 weeks after DPC sensitization. Stated treatment: therapeutic diphenylcyclopropenone sensitization with weekly scalp DPC. This rearrangement joins TRBV27 to TRBJ2-5, with no clear D. This clonotype was sampled from a woman under 30 with alopecia areata. Some clones in this sample may be carry-over from other donors' samples. The input for sequencing was whole blood, taken in connection with sensitization to the hapten diphenylcyclopropenone (DPC). In DNA form, the CDR3 reads TGTGCCAGCAGGGATCAAGAGACCCAGTACTTC. This translates into CASRDQETQYF.